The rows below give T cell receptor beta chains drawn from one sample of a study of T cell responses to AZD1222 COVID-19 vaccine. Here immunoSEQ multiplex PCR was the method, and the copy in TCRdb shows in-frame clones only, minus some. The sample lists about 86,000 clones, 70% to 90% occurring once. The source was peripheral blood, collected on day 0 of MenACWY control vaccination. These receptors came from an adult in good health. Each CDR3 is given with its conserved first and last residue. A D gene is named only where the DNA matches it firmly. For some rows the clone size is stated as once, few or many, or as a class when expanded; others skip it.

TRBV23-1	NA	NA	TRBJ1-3	TGCGCCAGCAGTCAACCTGCCGGCTCTGGAAACACCATATATTTT	CASSQPAGSGNTIYF
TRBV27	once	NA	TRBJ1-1	TGTGCCAGCAGTCTTACAGGGTTGAACACTGAAGCTTTCTTT	CASSLTGLNTEAFF
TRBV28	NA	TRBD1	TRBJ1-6	TGTGCCAGCAGTTTATGGGCCCCCACGACGGACAGGGGGGTGGCACCCCTCCACTTT	CASSLWAPTTDRGVAPLHF
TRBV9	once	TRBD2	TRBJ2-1	TGTGCCAGCAGCGTAGCCAGCGGGGGGGGATACAATGAGCAGTTCTTC	CASSVASGGGYNEQFF
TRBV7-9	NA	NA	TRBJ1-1	TGTGCCAGCAGCTTAGCGGATACCATGAACACTGAAGCTTTCTTT	CASSLADTMNTEAFF
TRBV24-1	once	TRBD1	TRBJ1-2	TGTGCCACCAGTGATTGGGGACAGAACTATGGCTACACCTTC	CATSDWGQNYGYTF
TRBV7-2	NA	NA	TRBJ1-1	TGTGCCAGCAGATCACCTTTACGTGCCACTGAAGCTTTCTTT	CASRSPLRATEAFF
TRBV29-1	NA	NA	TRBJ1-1	TGCAGCGTTGCCCTGGTTGAAGCTTTCTTT	CSVALVEAFF
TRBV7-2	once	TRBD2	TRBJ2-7	TGTGCCAGCAGCTTAGTCGGGGGGGACTCAACCTACGAGCAGTACTTC	CASSLVGGDSTYEQYF
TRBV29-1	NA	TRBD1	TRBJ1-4	TGCAGCTACAGGGGGACAGGAAGTGAAAAACTGTTTTTT	CSYRGTGSEKLFF
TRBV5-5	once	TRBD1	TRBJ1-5	TGTGCCAGCAGCTTGGGGGACAGGGCCCCGTTTATTGGCAATCAGCCCCAGCATTTT	CASSLGDRAPFIGNQPQHF
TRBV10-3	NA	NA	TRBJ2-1	TGTGCCGCACGGGCGGAGGGCTATGAGCAGTTCTTC	CAARAEGYEQFF
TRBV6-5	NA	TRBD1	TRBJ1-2	TGTGCCAGCAGTTACTTGCAGGGGGCGGGTGGCTACACCTTC	CASSYLQGAGGYTF
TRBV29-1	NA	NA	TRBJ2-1	TGCAGCGTTGAGTTTCGGGACAATGAGCAGTTCTTC	CSVEFRDNEQFF
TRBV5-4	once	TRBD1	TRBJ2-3	TGTGCCAGCAGCACCGGGACAGGGGGCTACGATACGCAGTATTTT	CASSTGTGGYDTQYF
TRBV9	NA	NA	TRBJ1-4	TGTGCCAGCAGCCCCTATCAGCAGACTAATGAAAAACTGTTTTTT	CASSPYQQTNEKLFF
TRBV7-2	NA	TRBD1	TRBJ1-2	TGTGCCAGCAGTCGGACAGGGGGCCCTGTCTATGGCTACACCTTC	CASSRTGGPVYGYTF